The sequence of this T cell receptor (beta chain) was determined in a study of blood T cell repertoires in COVID-19. Clones were read by immunoSEQ multiplex PCR, and TCRdb kept only the in-frame ones, dropping some. The sample gives more than 70,000 clones, 75% to 90% of which show up once; 6.5% to 9% is in the top ten. The receptor was derived from a man in his 60s with acute or convalescent COVID-19. The source material was peripheral blood.

CDR3 in DNA: TGTGCCTGGAGACCCCGACAGGGGCGGAGGGCACCCCAGCATTTT. This translates into CAWRPRQGRRAPQHF. This chain links TRBV30 with TRBJ1-5; 8 positions match TRBD1. Losses at the gene ends were 3 bases for V and 10 bases for J; bases not matched to a gene: 14. CDR1 and CDR2 from the germline V gene are GTSNPN and SVGIG (reference sequence). This CDR3 is built from 15 residues. Using reference TRBV30 and TRBJ1-5 for the parts outside the CDR3, the full variable domain is SQTIHQWPATLVQPVGSPLSLECTVEGTSNPNLYWYRQAAGRGLQLLFYSVGIGQISSEVPQNLSASRPQDRQFILSSKKLLLSDSGFYLCAWRPRQGRRAPQHFGDGTRLSIL.